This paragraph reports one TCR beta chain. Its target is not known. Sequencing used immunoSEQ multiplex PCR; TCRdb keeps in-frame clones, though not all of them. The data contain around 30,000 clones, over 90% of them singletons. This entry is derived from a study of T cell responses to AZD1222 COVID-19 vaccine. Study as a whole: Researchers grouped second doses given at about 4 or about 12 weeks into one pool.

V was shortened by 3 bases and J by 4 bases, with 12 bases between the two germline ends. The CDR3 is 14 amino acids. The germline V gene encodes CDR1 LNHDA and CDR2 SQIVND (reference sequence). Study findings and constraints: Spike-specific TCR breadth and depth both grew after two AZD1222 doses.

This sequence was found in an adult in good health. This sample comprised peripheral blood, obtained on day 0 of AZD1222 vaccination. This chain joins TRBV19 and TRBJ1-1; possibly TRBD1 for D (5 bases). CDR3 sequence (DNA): TGTGCCAGTAGTATTTCAGGGTCGGCCACTGAAGCTTTCTTT. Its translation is CASSISGSATEAFF.